The following is a T cell receptor beta chain sequence with its context. Only one count was recorded for this clone. Its antigen is unknown. No much larger clonotype is one base removed from it; base qualities were not supplied. The data originate from a study of OX40 agonist ivuxolimab in advanced cancers. Notes on the research overall: The costimulatory receptor OX40 (CD134) was targeted by ivuxolimab, a fully human IgG2 agonistic monoclonal antibody. Of the 50 or so patients in dose escalation, 19 had hepatocellular carcinoma, approximately 15 had melanoma, 9 had renal cell carcinoma and 9 had head and neck cancer. The paper covers the monotherapy dose-escalation part of the phase I ivuxolimab trial, which included N = 52 patients. Intravenous ivuxolimab was administered to patients every 2 weeks at six dose levels: 0.01, 0.1, 0.3, 1.5, 3 and 10 mg/kg. Patients were allowed to have had prior anti-PD-1, anti-PD-L1 or anti-CTLA-4 therapy, and 30% to 40% of the dose-escalation patients had been treated with checkpoint inhibitors. In the dose-escalation cohort, 70% to 85% of patients were male, and the mean age was roughly 60 years with a range of roughly 20 to 85. The purpose of peripheral TCRbeta sequencing was to test whether ivuxolimab changed TCR sequence diversity and led to clonal T-cell expansion. Partial responses were achieved by three dose-escalation patients, of whom one had hepatocellular carcinoma and two had cutaneous melanoma. Beyond this particular receptor, the publication reports: At doses from 0.1 to 3.0 mg/kg, clonal expansion was seen in both CD4+ and CD8+ blood T cells between baseline and week 6. Low levels of normalized T-cell clonal expansion were also shown by some nonresponding patients. Partial responders in the 0.1-3.0 mg/kg groups had among the lowest normalized peripheral clonal expansion, especially among CD8+ T cells. The antigen specificity of the clonally expanded peripheral T cells was not determined. On average, CD8+ T cells showed more expanded clones than CD4+ T cells after ivuxolimab.

To sequence the TCRbeta CDR3 region, genomic DNA was isolated from the sorted cells. TCRbeta CDR3 regions were sequenced using the immunoSEQ Assay. Here the immuneACCESS table is served through TCRdb, limited to in-frame sequences with V and J called. Missing clones are a known gap in these copies; in checked studies unresolved V genes cover under half, and the rest lacks a known reason. Within this sample are around 50,000 clones, with roughly 88% of them counted one time only. The ten largest clonotypes hold roughly 0.67% of the sample. The germline V gene (reference sequence) specifies MNHNY as CDR1 and SVGAGI as CDR2. Including cysteine and phenylalanine, the CDR3 has 14 amino acids. Left in the record is the CDR3 DNA by itself, 42 bases read in frame from the first base. V is clipped by 2 bases and J by 6 bases, and the sequence between their germline boundaries is 12 bases long. The trial excluded patients who had a history of autoimmune disease or were on systemic immunosuppression. Peripheral blood for TCR sequencing was collected from all dose cohorts at baseline, on cycle 4 day 1, and on cycle 7 day 1. Samples came from an open-label, multicenter, first-in-human phase I dose-escalation trial of ivuxolimab. Adults with locally advanced or metastatic head and neck squamous cell, hepatocellular, melanoma or renal cell carcinoma were enrolled in the trial. Before TCR sequencing, CD4+ and CD8+ T cells were separately sorted from peripheral blood.

This sequence was found in an adult with an advanced solid tumor such as melanoma, head and neck, liver or kidney cancer. The sequence is built from TRBV6-6 and TRBJ2-3; no D gene is confidently identified. Here the sequenced sample was CD4+ or CD8+ T cells sorted from blood, taken in a trial of the OX40 agonist ivuxolimab. The DNA sequence is TGTGCCAGCAGTTACGGGCCGGTAGGGGATACGCAGTATTTT. This codes for CASSYGPVGDTQYF.